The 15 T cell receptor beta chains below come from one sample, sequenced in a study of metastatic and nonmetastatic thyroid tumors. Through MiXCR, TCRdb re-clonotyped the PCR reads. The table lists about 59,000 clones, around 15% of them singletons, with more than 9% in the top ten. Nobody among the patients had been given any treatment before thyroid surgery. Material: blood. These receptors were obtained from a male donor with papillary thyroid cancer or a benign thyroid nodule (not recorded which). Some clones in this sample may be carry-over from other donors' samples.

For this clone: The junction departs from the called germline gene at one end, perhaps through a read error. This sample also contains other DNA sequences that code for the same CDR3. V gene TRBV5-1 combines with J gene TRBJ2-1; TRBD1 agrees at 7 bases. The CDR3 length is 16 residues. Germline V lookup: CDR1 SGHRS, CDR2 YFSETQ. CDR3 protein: CASSPGTASKGNEQFF. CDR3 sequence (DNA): TGCGCTAGCAGCCCGGGGACAGCCTCTAAGGGTAATGAGCAGTTCTTC.

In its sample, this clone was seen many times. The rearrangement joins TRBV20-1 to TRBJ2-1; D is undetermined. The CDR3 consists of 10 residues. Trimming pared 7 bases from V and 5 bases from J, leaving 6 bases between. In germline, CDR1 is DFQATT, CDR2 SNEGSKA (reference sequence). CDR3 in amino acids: CSGVDNEQFF. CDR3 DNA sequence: TGCAGTGGGGTTGACAATGAGCAGTTCTTC.

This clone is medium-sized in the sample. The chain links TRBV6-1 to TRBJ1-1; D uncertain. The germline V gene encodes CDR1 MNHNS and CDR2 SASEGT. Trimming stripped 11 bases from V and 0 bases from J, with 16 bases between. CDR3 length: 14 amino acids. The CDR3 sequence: CAARREPMNTEAFF. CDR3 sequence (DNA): TGTGCCGCTAGGAGAGAACCCATGAACACTGAAGCTTTCTTT.

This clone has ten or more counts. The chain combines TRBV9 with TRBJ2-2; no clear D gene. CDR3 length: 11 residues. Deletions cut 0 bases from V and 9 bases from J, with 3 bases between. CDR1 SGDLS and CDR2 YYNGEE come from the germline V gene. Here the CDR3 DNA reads TGTGCCAGCAGCGTAGGGAGGGAGCTGTTTTTT. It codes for CASSVGRELFF.

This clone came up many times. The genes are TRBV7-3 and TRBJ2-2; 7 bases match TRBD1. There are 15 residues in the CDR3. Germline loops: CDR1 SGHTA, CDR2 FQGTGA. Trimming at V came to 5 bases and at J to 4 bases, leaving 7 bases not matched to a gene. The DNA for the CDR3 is TGTGCCAGCAGCGACAGGGTAATTGGCACCGGGGAGCTGTTTTTT. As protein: CASSDRVIGTGELFF.

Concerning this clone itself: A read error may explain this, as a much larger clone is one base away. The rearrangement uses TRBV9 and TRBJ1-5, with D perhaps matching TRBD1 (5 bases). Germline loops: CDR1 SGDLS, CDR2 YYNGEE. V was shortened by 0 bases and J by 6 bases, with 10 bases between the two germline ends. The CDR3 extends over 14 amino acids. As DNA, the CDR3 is TGTGCCAGCAGCGTAGAGGGAGGGACTCAGCCCCAGCATTTT. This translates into CASSVEGGTQPQHF.

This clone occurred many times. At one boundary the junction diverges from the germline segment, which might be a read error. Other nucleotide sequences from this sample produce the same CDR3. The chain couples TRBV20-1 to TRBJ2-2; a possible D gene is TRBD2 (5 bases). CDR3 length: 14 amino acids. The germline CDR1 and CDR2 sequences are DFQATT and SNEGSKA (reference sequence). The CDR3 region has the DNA TGCAGTGCCAGAGTACGGGGAAACACCGGGGAGCTGTTTTTT. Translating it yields CSARVRGNTGELFF.

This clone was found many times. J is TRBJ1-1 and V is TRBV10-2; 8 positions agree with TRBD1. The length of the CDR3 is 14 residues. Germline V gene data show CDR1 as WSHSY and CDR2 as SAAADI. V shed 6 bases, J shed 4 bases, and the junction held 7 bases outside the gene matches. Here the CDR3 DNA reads TGCGCCAGCAGGAGAGCGACAGGGGTCACTGAAGCTTTCTTT. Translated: CASRRATGVTEAFF.

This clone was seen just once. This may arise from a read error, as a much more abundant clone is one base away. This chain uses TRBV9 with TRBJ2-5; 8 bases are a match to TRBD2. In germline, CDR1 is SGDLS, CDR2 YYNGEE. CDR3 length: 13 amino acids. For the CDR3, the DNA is TGTGCCAGCATCGTAGAGGGACTAGGCACCCAGTACTTC. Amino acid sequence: CASIVEGLGTQYF.

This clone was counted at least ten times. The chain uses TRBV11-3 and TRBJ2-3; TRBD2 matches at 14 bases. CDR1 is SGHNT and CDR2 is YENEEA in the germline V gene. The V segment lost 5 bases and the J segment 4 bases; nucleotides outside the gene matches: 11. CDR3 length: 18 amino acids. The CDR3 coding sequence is TGTGCCAGCAGCGAATCAAGGGGACTAGCGGGAGAGGCAGATACGCAGTATTTT. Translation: CASSESRGLAGEADTQYF.

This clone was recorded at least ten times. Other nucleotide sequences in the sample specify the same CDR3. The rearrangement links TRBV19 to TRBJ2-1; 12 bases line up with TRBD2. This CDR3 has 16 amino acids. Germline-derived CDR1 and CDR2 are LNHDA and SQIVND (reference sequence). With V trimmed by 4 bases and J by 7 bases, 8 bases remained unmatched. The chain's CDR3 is CASSSSSGGALNEQFF. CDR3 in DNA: TGTGCCAGTAGTAGCTCTAGCGGGGGGGCCTTGAATGAGCAGTTCTTC.

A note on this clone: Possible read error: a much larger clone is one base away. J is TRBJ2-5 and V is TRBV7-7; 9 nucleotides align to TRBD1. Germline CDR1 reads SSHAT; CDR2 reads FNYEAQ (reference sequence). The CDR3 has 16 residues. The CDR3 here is CSSSPPLGTGTETQYF. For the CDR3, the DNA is TGTTCTAGCAGCCCCCCCCTTGGGACAGGGACGGAGACCCAGTACTTC.

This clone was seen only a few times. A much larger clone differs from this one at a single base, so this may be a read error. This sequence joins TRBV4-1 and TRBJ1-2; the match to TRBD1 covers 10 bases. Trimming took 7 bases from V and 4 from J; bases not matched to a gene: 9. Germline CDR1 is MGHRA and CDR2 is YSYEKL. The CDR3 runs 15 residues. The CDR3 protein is CASIPTGGAFYGYTF. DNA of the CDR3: TGCGCCAGCATCCCGACAGGGGGCGCATTCTATGGCTACACCTTC.

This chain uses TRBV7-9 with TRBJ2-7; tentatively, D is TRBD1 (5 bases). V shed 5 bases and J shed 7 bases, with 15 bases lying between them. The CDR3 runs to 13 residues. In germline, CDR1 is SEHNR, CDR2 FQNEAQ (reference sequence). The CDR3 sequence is CASSPDSLREQYF. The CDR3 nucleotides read TGTGCCAGCAGCCCCGACAGTTTGAGGGAGCAGTACTTC. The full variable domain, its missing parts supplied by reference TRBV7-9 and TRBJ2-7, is DTGVSQNPRHKITKRGQNVTFRCDPISEHNRLYWYRQTLGQGPEFLTYFQNEAQLEKSRLLSDRFSAERPKGSFSTLEIQRTEQGDSAMYLCASSPDSLREQYFGPGTRLTVT.

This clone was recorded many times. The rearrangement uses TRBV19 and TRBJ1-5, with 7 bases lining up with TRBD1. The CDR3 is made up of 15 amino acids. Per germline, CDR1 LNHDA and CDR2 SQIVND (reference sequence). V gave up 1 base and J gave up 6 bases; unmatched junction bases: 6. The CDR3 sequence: CASSIVRGGGQPQHF. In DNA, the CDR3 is TGTGCCAGTAGTATAGTTCGAGGGGGCGGTCAGCCCCAGCATTTT.